These 10 T cell receptor beta chains were all obtained from the same sample, sequenced in a study of shared T cell receptors in the human thymus. Generated by immunoSEQ multiplex PCR, the TCRdb table keeps only in-frame clones and is missing some. The profile shows roughly 700,000 clones, approximately 90% of them singletons. The same data also contributed to another study, on human thymus T cells.

The sequenced sample was thymocytes. The receptors here all came from a boy less than two years old with a congenital heart defect.

The CDR3, as DNA: TGCGCCAGCAGCTTGGAGGTGGGGCTCACAGATACGCAGTATTTT. This encodes CASSLEVGLTDTQYF. The chain employs TRBV5-1 and TRBJ2-3; TRBD1 might be the D (5 bases). V gave up 0 bases and J gave up 2 bases, with 10 bases separating them. CDR3 length: 15 amino acids. The germline gives CDR1 SGHRS, CDR2 YFSETQ. Combining the CDR3 with reference TRBV5-1 and TRBJ2-3 gives the whole variable domain KAGVTQTPRYLIKTRGQQVTLSCSPISGHRSVSWYQQTPGQGLQFLFEYFSETQRNKGNFPGRFSGRQFSNSRSEMNVSTLELGDSALYLCASSLEVGLTDTQYFGPGTRLTVL.

The CDR3 spells CAAGTSGEGGFIYEQYF. Written as DNA, the CDR3 is TGTGCTGCCGGGACTAGCGGGGAAGGGGGTTTCATCTACGAGCAGTACTTC. The J gene is TRBJ2-7, the V gene TRBV30; 13 nucleotides align to TRBD2. This CDR3 region has 17 residues. Germline loops: CDR1 GTSNPN, CDR2 SVGIG (reference sequence). The full variable domain, with the rest looked up from reference TRBV30 and TRBJ2-7, is SQTIHQWPATLVQPVGSPLSLECTVEGTSNPNLYWYRQAAGRGLQLLFYSVGIGQISSEVPQNLSASRPQDRQFILSSKKLLLSDSGFYLCAAGTSGEGGFIYEQYFGPGTRLTVT.

The chain has TRBV4-3 and TRBJ2-4; 11 bases map to TRBD1. Germline values: CDR1 LGHNA, CDR2 YSLEER. This CDR3 has 17 amino acids. V was pared by 2 bases and J by 0 bases, with 3 bases of the junction left unmatched. The CDR3 is CASSQRGQGVAKNIQYF. DNA for the CDR3: TGCGCCAGCAGCCAACGGGGACAGGGGGTAGCCAAAAACATTCAGTACTTC.

This chain uses TRBV5-4 with TRBJ2-7; 13 nucleotides line up with TRBD2. Germline CDR1 is SGHNT and CDR2 is YYREEE (reference sequence). V trimming: 4 bases; J trimming: 9 bases; junction bases outside the gene matches: 10. This CDR3 contains 15 residues. CDR3 amino acids: CASSRGLAGESGQYF. The CDR3 nucleotides are TGTGCCAGCAGCCGCGGACTAGCGGGGGAATCTGGGCAGTACTTC.

Comments on this clone: The same CDR3 also results from other DNA sequences found in this sample. The CDR3 spells CASNASSGVETQYF. The CDR3 bases are TGTGCCAGCAATGCTTCAAGTGGAGTGGAGACCCAGTACTTC. The genes are TRBV5-4 and TRBJ2-5; no clear D. With 6 bases removed from V and 5 bases from J, the gap between germline ends came to 17 bases. CDR3 length equals 14 residues. Germline loops: CDR1 SGHNT, CDR2 YYREEE (reference sequence).

This chain connects TRBV12-5 to TRBJ2-7; 8 nucleotides line up with TRBD1. This CDR3 is 16 amino acids long. V shed 7 bases and J 4 bases; nucleotides not matched to a gene: 15. Germline CDR1 LGHNT, CDR2 FRNRAP. The CDR3 DNA is TGTGCTAGTGCCCCCGCCGGGACAGGCAGTATTTACGAGCAGTACTTC. This sequence encodes CASAPAGTGSIYEQYF. The full variable domain, its missing parts supplied by reference TRBV12-5 and TRBJ2-7, is DARVTQTPRHKVTEMGQEVTMRCQPILGHNTVFWYRQTMMQGLELLAYFRNRAPLDDSGMPKDRFSAEMPDATLATLKIQPSEPRDSAVYFCASAPAGTGSIYEQYFGPGTRLTVT.

The chain couples TRBV19 to TRBJ1-1; tentative D call: TRBD1 (5 bases). The CDR3 runs to 11 residues. The germline CDR1 and CDR2 sequences are LNHDA and SQIVND (reference sequence). V gave up 6 bases and J gave up 7 bases, with 9 bases separating them. CDR3 loop: CASSPGHEAFF. The CDR3 coding sequence is TGTGCCAGTAGCCCAGGGCATGAAGCTTTCTTT.

The rearrangement joins TRBV14 to TRBJ1-1, with 7 nucleotides matching TRBD1. V trimming: 0 bases; J trimming: 4 bases; junction bases outside the gene matches: 11. The germline CDR1 and CDR2 sequences are SGHDN and FVKESK. This CDR3 is 17 amino acids long. The CDR3 region is CASSQDDRRGRSTEAFF. Here the CDR3 DNA reads TGTGCCAGCAGCCAAGATGATCGGAGGGGGCGTTCCACTGAAGCTTTCTTT. The full variable domain, rest sourced from reference TRBV14 and TRBJ1-1, is EAGVTQFPSHSVIEKGQTVTLRCDPISGHDNLYWYRRVMGKEIKFLLHFVKESKQDESGMPNNRFLAERTGGTYSTLKVQPAELEDSGVYFCASSQDDRRGRSTEAFFGQGTRLTVV.

The table lists this clone with a few counts. The chain couples TRBV2 to TRBJ2-1; tentative D call: TRBD2 (6 bases). The germline V gene encodes CDR1 SNHLY and CDR2 FYNNEI. The V end lost 6 bases, the J end lost 2 bases, and 17 bases lay between the germline ends. This CDR3 region has 16 residues. CDR3 coding DNA: TGTGCCAGCAGGCCCGGAGGGCAAATTACCTACAATGAGCAGTTCTTC. Its protein product is CASRPGGQITYNEQFF.

The rearrangement links TRBV5-6 to TRBJ2-2; TRBD2 matches 7 bases. This CDR3 is 18 amino acids long. V lost 1 base to trimming and J lost 4 bases; unmatched junction nucleotides: 13. CDR1 is SGHDT and CDR2 is YYEEEE in the germline V gene. The CDR3 loop is CASSLKYGGSRGTGELFF. In DNA, the CDR3 is TGTGCCAGCAGCTTGAAGTACGGGGGGAGTCGGGGCACCGGGGAGCTGTTTTTT.